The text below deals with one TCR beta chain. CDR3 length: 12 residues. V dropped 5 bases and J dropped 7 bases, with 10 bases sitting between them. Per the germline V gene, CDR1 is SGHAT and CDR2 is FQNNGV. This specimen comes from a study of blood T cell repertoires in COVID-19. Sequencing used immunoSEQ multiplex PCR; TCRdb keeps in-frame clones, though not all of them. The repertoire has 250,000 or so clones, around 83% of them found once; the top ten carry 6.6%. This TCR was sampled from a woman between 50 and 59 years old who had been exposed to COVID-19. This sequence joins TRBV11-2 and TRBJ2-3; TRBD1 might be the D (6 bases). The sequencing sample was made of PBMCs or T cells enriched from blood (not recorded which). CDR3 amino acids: CASSQQGNTQYF. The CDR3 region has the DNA TGTGCCAGCAGCCAACAGGGAAATACGCAGTATTTT.